The 11 T cell receptor beta chains given below trace back to one sample, sequenced in a study of cytomegalovirus exposure and HLA in healthy donors. With 60 Vbeta and 13 Jbeta primers, the PCR was carried out. Only in-frame clones appear in the TCRdb table, and some are missing; sequencing was by immunoSEQ multiplex PCR. The sample has around 120,000 clones, around 67% seen once. The sequenced sample was PBMCs. These receptors all come from a woman in her forties in good health and CMV-seronegative.

The genes are TRBV6-5 and TRBJ2-7, with TRBD1 identical over 9 bases. The CDR3 has 15 residues. Germline CDR1 and CDR2: MNHEY and SVGAGI. V lost 4 bases to trimming and J lost 2 bases; unmatched junction nucleotides: 6. CDR3 in amino acids: CASSFGRTGAYEQYF. For the CDR3, the DNA is TGTGCCAGCAGTTTTGGGAGGACAGGGGCCTACGAGCAGTACTTC.

The gene calls are TRBV7-3 and TRBJ2-1, with TRBD1 matching 8 bases. Germline V gene data show CDR1 as SGHTA and CDR2 as FQGTGA. CDR3 length: 16 amino acids. V shed 4 bases, J shed 2 bases, and the junction held 7 bases outside the gene matches. DNA for the CDR3: TGTGCCAGCAGCTCGTCAGACAGGGGACCCTACAATGAGCAGTTCTTC. The encoded protein is CASSSSDRGPYNEQFF.

The rearrangement links TRBV5-1 to TRBJ2-5; D is unresolved. Per germline, CDR1 SGHRS and CDR2 YFSETQ. The V and J ends lost 7 bases and 2 bases respectively, with 24 bases between them. The length of the CDR3 is 17 residues. As DNA, the CDR3 is TGCGCCAGCTGCAATTCTAATCCCTCACTCACGCAAGAGACCCAGTACTTC. Protein sequence: CASCNSNPSLTQETQYF.

This chain joins TRBV4-1 and TRBJ1-1; D might be TRBD1 (6 bases). There are 17 residues in the CDR3. V was trimmed by 0 bases and J by 0 bases, leaving 14 bases between them. Germline V gene data show CDR1 as MGHRA and CDR2 as YSYEKL. The CDR3 protein is CASSQDLGARLNTEAFF. The CDR3, as DNA: TGCGCCAGCAGCCAAGATTTGGGGGCGAGATTGAACACTGAAGCTTTCTTT.

The V call is TRBV7-9, the J call TRBJ2-7; no clear D. CDR3 size: 12 residues. The germline CDR1 and CDR2 sequences are SEHNR and FQNEAQ (reference sequence). Trimming left V 5 bases short and J 7 bases short, with 12 bases between. The DNA of the CDR3 is TGTGCCAGCAGCACCCTCGGAGCGGAGCAGTACTTC. The encoded protein is CASSTLGAEQYF.

This chain connects TRBV9 to TRBJ1-4, with a weak D call TRBD1 (6 bases). The germline gives CDR1 SGDLS, CDR2 YYNGEE. This CDR3 has 16 amino acids. V lost 2 bases and J lost 8, with 19 bases in between. CDR3 in amino acids: CASSVGDTAVSEKLFF. The CDR3 DNA reads TGTGCCAGCAGCGTCGGGGACACGGCAGTAAGCGAAAAACTGTTTTTT.

This clone has a handful of counts. The chain links TRBV4-3 to TRBJ2-5; D tentatively reads TRBD1 or TRBD2 (7 bases each). The CDR3 extends over 15 amino acids. V lost 5 bases, J lost 2 bases, and 15 bases lay in between. The V gene's germline CDR1 is LGHNA and CDR2 YSLEER. Here the CDR3 reads CASSEGRGQQETQYF. In DNA form, the CDR3 reads TGCGCCAGCAGCGAAGGGAGGGGACAGCAAGAGACCCAGTACTTC.

The chain couples TRBV27 to TRBJ2-5; 8 bases fit TRBD2. Looked up from germline, CDR1 is MNHEY and CDR2 is SMNVEV (reference sequence). V lost 3 bases to trimming and J lost 4 bases; unmatched junction nucleotides: 7. The CDR3 runs to 15 residues. CDR3: CASSFGGLAGETQYF. The CDR3 DNA follows: TGTGCCAGCAGTTTTGGTGGGCTAGCGGGAGAGACCCAGTACTTC.

This clone occurred a few times. The chain uses TRBV25-1 and TRBJ1-2; 10 bases align to TRBD1. Trimming cost V 7 bases and J 8 bases; bases outside gene matches: 7. This CDR3 has 13 residues. The germline V gene has CDR1 MGHDK and CDR2 SYGVNS. DNA of the CDR3: TGTGCCAGCACCCGACAGGGGGCCCGGGGCTACACCTTC. Its protein is CASTRQGARGYTF.

The rearrangement joins TRBV6-1 to TRBJ2-7; D possibly corresponds to TRBD1 (6 bases). The germline CDR1 and CDR2 sequences are MNHNS and SASEGT. The CDR3 has 15 residues. V was clipped by 4 bases and J by 3 bases, with 16 bases between them. For the CDR3, the DNA is TGTGCCAGCAGTGTCAGGGGCCTGCCTGTCTACGAGCAGTACTTC. Translating it yields CASSVRGLPVYEQYF.

This clone occurred a few times. This chain links TRBV2 with TRBJ2-2, with 9 bases fitting TRBD1. V was pared by 10 bases and J by 4 bases, with 4 bases of the junction left unmatched. The germline V gene encodes CDR1 SNHLY and CDR2 FYNNEI. The CDR3 contains 13 residues. The CDR3 bases are TGTGCCATGGGGACAGGGCGCACCGGGGAGCTGTTTTTT. Its translation: CAMGTGRTGELFF.